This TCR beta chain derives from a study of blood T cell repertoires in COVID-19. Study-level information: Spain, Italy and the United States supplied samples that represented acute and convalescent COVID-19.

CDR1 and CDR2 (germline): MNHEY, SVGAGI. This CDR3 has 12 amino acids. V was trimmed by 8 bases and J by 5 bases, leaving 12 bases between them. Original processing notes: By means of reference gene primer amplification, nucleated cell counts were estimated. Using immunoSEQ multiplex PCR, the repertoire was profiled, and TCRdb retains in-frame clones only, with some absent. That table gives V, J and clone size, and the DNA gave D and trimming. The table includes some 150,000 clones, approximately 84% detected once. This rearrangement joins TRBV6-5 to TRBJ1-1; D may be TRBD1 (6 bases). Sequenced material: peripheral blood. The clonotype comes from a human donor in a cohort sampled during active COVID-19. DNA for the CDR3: TGTGCCAGCCCCAACAGGGCGACTGAAGCTTTCTTT. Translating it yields CASPNRATEAFF.